Many counts were recorded for the clone carrying this T cell receptor beta chain. This CDR3 has 15 amino acids. With V trimmed by 9 bases and J by 2 bases, 12 bases remained unmatched. From germline, CDR1 is LNHDA and CDR2 SQIVND (reference sequence). This entry comes from a study of blood T cell repertoires in COVID-19. The overall study: COVID-19 samples from acute and convalescent phases originated in the United States, Italy and Spain.

Generated by immunoSEQ multiplex PCR, the TCRdb table keeps only in-frame clones and is missing some. The repertoire consists of roughly 190,000 clones, with roughly 76% occurring once and the leading ten covering roughly 8.6%. The receptor comes from a woman between 50 and 59 years old with active or convalescent COVID-19. This sequence joins TRBV19 and TRBJ2-7; TRBD1 matches at 8 bases. The sample consisted of peripheral blood. The CDR3 is CASNPTGVKTYEQYF. The CDR3 nucleotides are TGTGCCAGCAATCCGACAGGGGTAAAGACCTACGAGCAGTACTTC.